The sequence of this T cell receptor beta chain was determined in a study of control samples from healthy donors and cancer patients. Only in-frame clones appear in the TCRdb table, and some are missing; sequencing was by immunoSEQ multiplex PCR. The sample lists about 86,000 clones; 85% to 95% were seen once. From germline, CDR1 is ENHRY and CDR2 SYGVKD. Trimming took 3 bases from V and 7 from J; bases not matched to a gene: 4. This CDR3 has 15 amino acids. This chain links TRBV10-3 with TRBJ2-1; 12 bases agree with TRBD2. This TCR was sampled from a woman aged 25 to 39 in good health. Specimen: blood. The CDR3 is CAISDTSGRTNEQFF. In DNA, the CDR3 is TGTGCCATCAGTGACACTAGCGGGAGGACGAATGAGCAGTTCTTC.